This TCR beta chain derives from a study of metastatic and nonmetastatic thyroid tumors. Study as a whole: Across peripheral blood and tumor or nodule tissue samples taken from malignant and benign thyroid patients, the repertoires were compared with one another.

Ahead of thyroid surgery, no patient had received treatment of any kind. There are many counts of this clone. Its antigen remains unknown. Germline loops: CDR1 SGHNT, CDR2 YYREEE (reference sequence). Trimming pared 4 bases from V and 1 base from J, leaving 11 bases between. The CDR3 totals 14 residues. Regarding the study as a whole: Malignant tumors reportedly showed significantly higher TCR beta diversity than benign nodules in both blood and tumor.

In the study's own analysis: Built for papillary thyroid cancer, a distant-metastasis classifier drew on CDR3 differences across clinicopathological groups. With MiXCR, TCRdb reprocessed the PCR reads. TCRdb, rather than the study authors, made the V and J calls. The data show around 17,000 clones, approximately 13% seen once. The chain joins TRBV5-4 to TRBJ2-5; D remains unclear. The source material was tumor tissue. The TCR sequence derives from a female donor with papillary thyroid cancer or a benign thyroid nodule (not recorded which). Some clones in this sample may be carry-over from other donors' samples. CDR3 DNA: TGTGCCAGCAGCGGCTACAGTCCCCAAGAGACCCAGTACTTC. Residues: CASSGYSPQETQYF.